These T cell receptor beta chains were read from a single sample in a study of tumor and adjacent non-tumor tissue in lung cancer. TCRdb analysed the multiplex PCR reads with MiXCR anew, one entry per CDR3 protein. The data hold about 200,000 distinct CDR3 sequences, with around 70% observed a single time. Source material: lung tumor tissue. The receptors stem from a man aged 55-75 years with non-small cell lung cancer. CDR3s include the opening cysteine and the closing phenylalanine or tryptophan. Fields, in order: V gene, J gene, clone size, D gene, CDR3 protein, CDR3 DNA. D genes are given only for firm matches. Clone size appears in some rows only: once, few, many, or a class for an expanded clone.

TRBV20-1	TRBJ1-4	NA	NA	CSALRGNEKLFF	TGCAGTGCTTTACGAGGTAATGAAAAACTGTTTTTT
TRBV12-3/TRBV12-4	TRBJ2-1	NA	NA	CASRRTLEGNEQFF	TGTGCCAGCAGAAGGACCTTGGAGGGAAATGAGCAGTTCTTC
TRBV12-3/TRBV12-4	TRBJ2-3	many	TRBD1	CASSSGDRGRRDTQYF	TGTGCCAGCAGTTCGGGGGACAGGGGACGTCGAGATACGCAGTATTTT
TRBV6-1	TRBJ2-1	once	TRBD1	CASTATGSSYNEQFF	TGTGCCAGCACTGCGACAGGGAGCTCCTACAATGAGCAGTTCTTC
TRBV6-1	TRBJ2-3	many	NA	CASSWGTDTQYF	TGTGCCAGCAGTTGGGGCACAGATACGCAGTATTTT
TRBV11-2	TRBJ2-5	NA	TRBD2	CASSQRLAGQDTQYF	TGTGCCAGCAGCCAGAGACTAGCGGGACAAGATACCCAGTACTTC
TRBV6-5	TRBJ2-7	NA	TRBD2	CASRYSSSGVTHERYF	TGTGCCAGCAGATACTCGTCTAGCGGGGTCACCCACGAACGGTACTTC
TRBV12-3/TRBV12-4	TRBJ2-1	NA	NA	CASSAGSVGRYIEQFF	TGTGCCAGCAGTGCCGGGTCTGTGGGCCGCTACATTGAGCAGTTCTTC
TRBV18	TRBJ2-2	NA	NA	CATRVQGDTGELIF	TGTGCCACCCGCGTCCAAGGGGACACCGGGGAGCTGATTTTT
TRBV30	TRBJ1-2	NA	TRBD1	CARSTRQGVLYGYTF	TGTGCCAGGAGCACTCGACAGGGGGTCCTCTATGGCTACACCTTC
TRBV4-1	TRBJ1-1	NA	NA	CASSQSQGITEAFF	TGCGCCAGCAGCCAAAGCCAGGGCATCACTGAAGCTTTCTTC
TRBV6-5	TRBJ1-1	NA	NA	CASSYERANTEAFF	TGTGCTAGCAGTTACGAAAGGGCGAACACTGAAGCTTTCTTT
TRBV11-2	TRBJ2-5	NA	NA	CASSFWAGAIQETQYF	TGTGCTAGTAGCTTTTGGGCAGGGGCCATCCAAGAGACCCAGTACTTC
TRBV12-5	TRBJ2-1	few	TRBD2	CASVGTSGRNEQFF	TGTGCTAGTGTCGGGACTAGCGGGAGGAATGAGCAGTTCTTC
TRBV6-1	TRBJ2-7	few	NA	CASSENSYEQYF	TGTGCCAGCAGTGAAAATAGCTACGAGCAGTACTTC
TRBV20-1	TRBJ2-3	many	NA	CSARSLGADTQYF	TGCAGTGCTAGATCGTTGGGGGCAGATACGCAGTATTTT
TRBV11-2	TRBJ1-1	NA	NA	CASRLVRRGTEAFF	TGTGCCAGTAGGTTAGTCAGGAGGGGCACTGAAGCTTTCTTT
TRBV24-1	TRBJ2-1	NA	NA	CVTSDLGHRDNEQFF	TGTGTTACCAGTGATTTAGGTCACAGGGACAATGAGCAGTTCTTC
TRBV7-8	TRBJ2-2	NA	NA	CASIFGDGGELFF	TGTGCCAGCATCTTCGGGGACGGCGGGGAGCTGTTTTTT
TRBV11-3	TRBJ2-5	once	NA	CATSFGRSAETQYF	TGTGCCACCAGTTTCGGACGGTCGGCAGAGACCCAATACTTC
TRBV10-2	TRBJ2-2	NA	NA	CASNEPVGGRENTVELFF	TGCGCCAGCAATGAGCCCGTTGGGGGGCGGGAGAACACCGTGGAGCTGTTTTTT
TRBV6-2/TRBV6-3	TRBJ2-5	once	NA	CASRIQETEYF	TGTGCCAGCAGGATCCAAGAGACCGAGTACTTC
TRBV6-1	TRBJ2-7	NA	NA	CASSEGAAGSSYEQYF	TGTGCCAGCAGTGAAGGTGCGGCAGGGAGCTCCTACGAGCAGTACTTC
TRBV20-1	TRBJ1-1	NA	NA	CSVHSGNTEAFF	TGTAGTGTCCATTCGGGCAACACTGAAGCTTTCTTT
TRBV20-1	TRBJ2-5	NA	TRBD2	CSFGLAGNHETQYF	TGCAGTTTCGGACTAGCGGGGAACCATGAGACCCAGTACTTC
TRBV7-8	TRBJ2-1	once	TRBD2	CASSPPGLAGGNEQFF	TGTGCTAGCAGCCCCCCGGGACTAGCGGGAGGCAATGAGCAGTTCTTC